Listed below are T cell receptor beta chains from one sample, sequenced in a study of neurological immune-mediated disorders. Each CDR3 protein is one row after TCRdb ran MiXCR on the 5' RACE reads. The repertoire holds over 65,000 distinct CDR3 sequences, about 9.7% seen once, with about 1.7% in the top ten. The source material was PBMCs. Receptor source: a man aged 45 to 65 in good health. Both conserved end residues are part of each CDR3. A D gene is named only where the DNA matches it firmly. Size values are once, few and many counts, or a class for expanded clones, and some rows have none.

d_gene,abundance,v_gene,j_gene,len,CDR3aa,CDR3nt
TRBD2,many,TRBV15,TRBJ2-1,20,CATSRFRGLAGGQPSNEQFF,TGTGCCACCAGCAGATTTCGGGGACTAGCGGGGGGCCAGCCCTCCAATGAGCAGTTCTTC
NA,many,TRBV5-6,TRBJ2-1,14,CASSLEGVNNEQFF,TGTGCCAGCAGCTTGGAGGGAGTAAACAATGAGCAGTTCTTC
NA,many,TRBV12-3/TRBV12-4,TRBJ2-3,11,CASAKPDTQYF,TGTGCCAGTGCCAAACCAGATACGCAGTATTTT
NA,NA,TRBV7-9,TRBJ2-7,14,CASSPGSGLFEQYF,TGTGCCAGCAGCCCGGGGTCCGGGCTCTTTGAGCAGTACTTC
TRBD2,many,TRBV20-1,TRBJ2-7,14,CSADSGRHPYEQYF,TGCAGTGCCGATAGCGGGAGGCACCCCTACGAGCAGTACTTC
NA,few,TRBV5-1,TRBJ1-6,15,CASSDRSSYNSPLHF,TGCGCCAGCAGCGACAGAAGCTCCTATAATTCACCCCTCCACTTT
NA,many,TRBV7-9,TRBJ2-1,16,CASSLGAGLHYNEQFF,TGTGCCAGCAGCTTAGGGGCAGGCCTACACTACAATGAGCAGTTCTTC
NA,many,TRBV28,TRBJ2-1,13,CASSFSPYNEQFF,TGTGCCAGCAGTTTCTCGCCCTACAATGAGCAGTTCTTC
NA,many,TRBV6-2/TRBV6-3,TRBJ2-2,17,CASSYNSGQGSPGELFF,TGTGCCAGCAGTTACAACTCAGGTCAGGGTTCGCCCGGGGAGCTGTTTTTT
NA,many,TRBV20-1,TRBJ1-1,13,CSGPGGRNTEAFF,TGCAGTGGGCCTGGGGGGCGGAACACTGAAGCTTTCTTT
NA,many,TRBV20-1,TRBJ2-7,14,CSALHPPGNYEQYF,TGCAGTGCCTTACACCCCCCAGGGAACTACGAGCAGTACTTC
NA,many,TRBV4-3,TRBJ2-1,16,CASSQGPRGLNNEQFF,TGCGCCAGCAGCCAAGGGCCCAGGGGACTAAACAATGAGCAGTTCTTC
NA,few,TRBV5-1,TRBJ2-5,16,CASSPRQAGLQETQYF,TGCGCCAGCTCGCCCCGGCAGGCGGGATTGCAAGAGACCCAGTACTTC
NA,many,TRBV10-3,TRBJ2-7,14,CAISESERAYEQYF,TGTGCCATCAGTGAGTCGGAGCGGGCCTACGAGCAGTACTTC
NA,many,TRBV4-2,TRBJ2-7,14,CASSQATGSYEQYF,TGTGCCAGCAGCCAAGCGACAGGTTCCTACGAGCAGTACTTC
NA,few,TRBV20-1,TRBJ2-7,15,CSASGRIFLTYEQYF,TGCAGTGCTAGCGGACGGATCTTTCTTACCTACGAGCAGTACTTC
NA,many,TRBV10-3,TRBJ2-5,12,CAISESRETQYF,TGTGCCATCAGTGAGTCGAGGGAGACCCAGTACTTC
NA,many,TRBV20-1,TRBJ2-7,13,CSARDDQAYEQYF,TGCAGTGCTAGAGATGATCAAGCCTACGAGCAGTACTTC
NA,many,TRBV20-1,TRBJ2-7,14,CSARDPDSSYEQYF,TGCAGTGCTAGAGATCCGGATAGCTCCTACGAGCAGTACTTC
TRBD1,many,TRBV12-3/TRBV12-4,TRBJ1-2,16,CASSSTGGPSNYGYTF,TGTGCCAGCAGCTCGACAGGGGGGCCCTCTAACTATGGCTACACCTTC
NA,many,TRBV5-1,TRBJ1-1,16,CASSFRALGENTEAFF,TGCGCCAGCAGCTTCAGGGCCCTTGGGGAGAACACTGAAGCTTTCTTT
TRBD2,many,TRBV28,TRBJ2-1,15,CASSSGLAGDNEQFF,TGTGCCAGCAGTTCCGGACTAGCGGGAGACAATGAGCAGTTCTTC
NA,once,TRBV9,TRBJ1-5,15,CASSAGCWVNQPQHF,TGTGCCAGCAGCGCCGGGTGCTGGGTCAATCAGCCCCAGCATTTT